Given below is one TCR beta chain in context. Before being chosen for sequencing, patients had shown CD8+CD57+ cell expansion by flow cytometry. Genomic DNA constituted the template upon which TCR beta VDJ and CDR3 profiling was performed. TCRdb reprocessed the reads with MiXCR, giving one entry per CDR3 protein. The data show 180,000 or so distinct CDR3 sequences, roughly 48% seen once. Germline V gene data show CDR1 as DFQATT and CDR2 as SNEGSKA (reference sequence). The CDR3 extends over 17 amino acids. The junction had 11 bases not matched to a gene; V was cut back by 6 bases and J by 0 bases. This specimen comes from a study of CD8+CD57+ T cells in acquired aplastic anemia.

The specimen was sorted CD4+, CD8+, or CD8+CD57+ T cells (not recorded which) from PBMCs. This chain connects TRBV20-1 to TRBJ2-5; TRBD2 agrees at 12 bases. This receptor was taken from a human donor with aplastic anemia. The CDR3 sequence: CSAMGLAGGPYQETQYF. As DNA, the CDR3 is TGCAGTGCAATGGGACTAGCGGGCGGACCGTACCAAGAGACCCAGTACTTC.